The subject of this entry is one T cell receptor beta chain. Its antigen is not identified. This sample is drawn from a study of Ad26.COV2.S vaccination and SARS-CoV-2 variants. Study outcomes and limitations: It was reported that spike-specific CD8+ and CD4+ T cell responses were substantially broad after vaccination. People who got the vaccine or the placebo had similar non-spike TCR breadth.

The repertoire was sequenced with immunoSEQ multiplex PCR; TCRdb's copy has only in-frame clones and lacks some. The table has some 350,000 clones, about 92% seen once. Trimming removed 6 bases from V and 3 bases from J; junction bases left unmatched: 5. There are 15 residues in the CDR3. Germline CDR1 and CDR2: MNHEY and SVGAGI. The sequence was obtained from a human donor who had recovered from COVID-19. This rearrangement joins TRBV6-5 to TRBJ2-2; TRBD2 matches 9 bases. The sample here was peripheral blood, taken after recovery from COVID-19. This CDR3 reads CASRPTSGDTGELFF. CDR3 in DNA: TGTGCCAGCAGACCGACTAGCGGAGACACCGGGGAGCTGTTTTTT.